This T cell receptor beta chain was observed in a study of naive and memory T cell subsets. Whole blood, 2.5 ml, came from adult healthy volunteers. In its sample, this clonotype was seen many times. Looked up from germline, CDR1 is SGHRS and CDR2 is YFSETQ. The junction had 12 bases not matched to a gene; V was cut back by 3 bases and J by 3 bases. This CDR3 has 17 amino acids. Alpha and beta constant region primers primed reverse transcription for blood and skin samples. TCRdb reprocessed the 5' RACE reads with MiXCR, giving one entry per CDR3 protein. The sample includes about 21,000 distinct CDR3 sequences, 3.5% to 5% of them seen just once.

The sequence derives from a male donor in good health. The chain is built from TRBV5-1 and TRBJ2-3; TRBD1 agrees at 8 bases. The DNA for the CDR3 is TGCGCCAGCAGCTCAAGGGTAGACAGGGGAGAGACAGATACGCAGTATTTT. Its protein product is CASSSRVDRGETDTQYF.